This T cell receptor (beta chain) was sequenced during a study of OX40 agonist ivuxolimab in advanced cancers. Germline values: CDR1 SGHRS, CDR2 YFSETQ. V was cut by 3 bases and J by 6 bases, with 16 bases left in between. The CDR3 has 16 residues. Measured with immunoSEQ multiplex PCR; TCRdb has only the in-frame clones, and not every one. This sample yields some 80,000 clones, of which roughly 87% are seen a single time; roughly 0.71% belongs to the top ten. The rearrangement joins TRBV5-1 to TRBJ1-6; no firm D call. This clonotype was sampled from an adult with an advanced solid tumor such as melanoma, head and neck, liver or kidney cancer. The sequencing used CD4+ or CD8+ T cells sorted from blood, collected in a trial of the OX40 agonist ivuxolimab. The chain's CDR3 is CASSWTDNAGNSPLHF. CDR3 DNA sequence: TGCGCCAGCAGCTGGACTGACAACGCGGGTAATTCACCCCTCCACTTT. Variable domain in full (rest from reference TRBV5-1 and TRBJ1-6): KAGVTQTPRYLIKTRGQQVTLSCSPISGHRSVSWYQQTPGQGLQFLFEYFSETQRNKGNFPGRFSGRQFSNSRSEMNVSTLELGDSALYLCASSWTDNAGNSPLHFGNGTRLTVT.